The 4 T cell receptor beta chains below were found in one sample sequenced in a study of graft-versus-host responses after intestinal transplantation. These receptors' targets are unknown. Measured with immunoSEQ multiplex PCR; TCRdb has only the in-frame clones, and not every one. The sample lists approximately 86,000 clones, 91% occurring once. Sequenced material: unstimulated CD4+ T cells sorted from spleen or lymph node cells, taken before intestinal transplant. Receptors were obtained from a human donor who received an intestinal transplant.

The V call is TRBV6-5, the J call TRBJ1-1; D is uncertain. Germline values: CDR1 MNHEY, CDR2 SVGAGI. V shed 0 bases and J shed 6 bases, with 8 bases lying between them. This CDR3 is 13 amino acids long. The CDR3 is CASSYSEAAEAFF. The DNA for the CDR3 is TGTGCCAGCAGTTACTCCGAGGCCGCTGAAGCTTTCTTT.

V is TRBV7-2 and J is TRBJ2-1, with TRBD2 matching over 10 bases. From germline, CDR1 is SGHTA and CDR2 FQGNSA. After removal of 2 bases from V and 7 bases from J, the junction contained 5 bases not matched to a gene. CDR3 length: 15 residues. CDR3: CASSLSGGAKNEQFF. DNA of the CDR3: TGTGCCAGCAGCTTAAGCGGGGGGGCGAAAAATGAGCAGTTCTTC. Looking up the rest from reference TRBV7-2 and TRBJ2-1 gives the full variable domain: GAGVSQSPSNKVTEKGKDVELRCDPISGHTALYWYRQSLGQGLEFLIYFQGNSAPDKSGLPSDRFSAERTGGSVSTLTIQRTQQEDSAVYLCASSLSGGAKNEQFFGPGTRLTVL.

The chain couples TRBV7-2 to TRBJ2-7; 9 nucleotides line up with TRBD1. This CDR3 comprises 14 residues. Germline CDR1 reads SGHTA; CDR2 reads FQGNSA. J was trimmed by 4 bases and V by 2 bases; bases with no gene match: 3. DNA for the CDR3: TGTGCCAGCAGCTTAAGACAGGGGGGTTACGAGCAGTACTTC. It codes for CASSLRQGGYEQYF.

CDR3 sequence reads: CASSQGLYNEQFF. The CDR3 nucleotides are TGCGCCAGCAGCCAAGGACTGTACAATGAGCAGTTCTTC. The rearrangement links TRBV4-3 to TRBJ2-1; D call uncertain. The V end was cut by 1 base, the J end by 4 bases, with 5 bases between. The CDR3 sequence is 13 residues long. Germline CDR1 is LGHNA and CDR2 is YSLEER.